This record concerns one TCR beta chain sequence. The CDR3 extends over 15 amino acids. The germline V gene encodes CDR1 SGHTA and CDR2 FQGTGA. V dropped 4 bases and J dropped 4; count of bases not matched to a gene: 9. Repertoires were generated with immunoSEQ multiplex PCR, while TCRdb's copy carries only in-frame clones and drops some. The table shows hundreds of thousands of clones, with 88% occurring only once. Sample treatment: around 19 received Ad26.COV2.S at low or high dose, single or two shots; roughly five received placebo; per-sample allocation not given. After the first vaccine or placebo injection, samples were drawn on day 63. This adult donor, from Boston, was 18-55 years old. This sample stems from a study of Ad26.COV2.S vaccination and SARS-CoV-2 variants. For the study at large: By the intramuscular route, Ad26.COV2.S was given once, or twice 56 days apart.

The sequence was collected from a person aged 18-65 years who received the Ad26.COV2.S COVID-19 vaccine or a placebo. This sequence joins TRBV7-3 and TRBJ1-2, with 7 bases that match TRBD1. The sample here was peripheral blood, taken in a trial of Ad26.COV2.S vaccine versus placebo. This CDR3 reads CASSSHSGQIYGYTF. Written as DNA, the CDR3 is TGTGCCAGCAGCTCACACTCGGGACAGATCTATGGCTACACCTTC.